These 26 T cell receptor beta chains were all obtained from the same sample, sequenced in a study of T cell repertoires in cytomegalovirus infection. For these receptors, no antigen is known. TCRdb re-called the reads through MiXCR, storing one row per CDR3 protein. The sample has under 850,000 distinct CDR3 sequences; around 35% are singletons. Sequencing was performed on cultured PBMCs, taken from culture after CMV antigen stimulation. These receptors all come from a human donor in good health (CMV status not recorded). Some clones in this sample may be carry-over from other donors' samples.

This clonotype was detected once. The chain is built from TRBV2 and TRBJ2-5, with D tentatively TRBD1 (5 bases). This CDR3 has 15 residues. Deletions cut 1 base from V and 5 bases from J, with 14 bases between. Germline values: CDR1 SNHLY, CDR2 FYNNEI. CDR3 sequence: CASSEDRPSRETQYF. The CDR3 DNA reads TGTGCCAGCAGTGAAGACAGGCCTAGTCGGGAGACCCAGTACTTC.

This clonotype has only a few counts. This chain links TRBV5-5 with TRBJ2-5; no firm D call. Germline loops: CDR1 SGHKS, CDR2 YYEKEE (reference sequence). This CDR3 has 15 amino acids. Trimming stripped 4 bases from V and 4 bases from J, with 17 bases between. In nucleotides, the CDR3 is TGTGCCAGCAGCCACCTCGCAGACCTCCGAGAGACCCAGTACTTC. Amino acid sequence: CASSHLADLRETQYF.

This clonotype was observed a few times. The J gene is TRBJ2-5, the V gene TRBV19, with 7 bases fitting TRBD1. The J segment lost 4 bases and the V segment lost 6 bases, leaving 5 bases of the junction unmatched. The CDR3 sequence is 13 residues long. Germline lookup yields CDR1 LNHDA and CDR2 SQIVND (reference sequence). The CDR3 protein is CASSDRVRETQYF. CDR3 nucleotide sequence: TGTGCCAGTAGCGACAGGGTTCGAGAGACCCAGTACTTC. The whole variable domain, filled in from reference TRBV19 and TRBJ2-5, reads DGGITQSPKYLFRKEGQNVTLSCEQNLNHDAMYWYRQDPGQGLRLIYYSQIVNDFQKGDIAEGYSVSREKKESFPLTVTSAQKNPTAFYLCASSDRVRETQYFGPGTRLLVL.

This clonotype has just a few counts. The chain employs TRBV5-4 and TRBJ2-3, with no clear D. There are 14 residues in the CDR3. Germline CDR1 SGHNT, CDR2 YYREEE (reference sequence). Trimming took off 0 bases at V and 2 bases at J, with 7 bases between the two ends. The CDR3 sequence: CASSLGPNTDTQYF. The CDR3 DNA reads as TGTGCCAGCAGCTTGGGACCGAACACAGATACGCAGTATTTT.

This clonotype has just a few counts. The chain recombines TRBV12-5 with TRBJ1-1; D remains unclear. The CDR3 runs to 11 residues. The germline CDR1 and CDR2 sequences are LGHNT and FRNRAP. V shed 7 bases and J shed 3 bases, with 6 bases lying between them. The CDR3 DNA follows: TGTGCTAGTGCCCGGGACACTGAAGCTTTCTTT. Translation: CASARDTEAFF.

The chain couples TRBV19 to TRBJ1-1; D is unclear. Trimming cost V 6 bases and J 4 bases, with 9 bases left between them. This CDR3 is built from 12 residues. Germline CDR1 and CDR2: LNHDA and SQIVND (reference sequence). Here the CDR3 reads CASRGWGTEAFF. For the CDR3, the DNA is TGTGCCAGTAGGGGGTGGGGCACTGAAGCTTTCTTT. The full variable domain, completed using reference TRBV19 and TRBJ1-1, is DGGITQSPKYLFRKEGQNVTLSCEQNLNHDAMYWYRQDPGQGLRLIYYSQIVNDFQKGDIAEGYSVSREKKESFPLTVTSAQKNPTAFYLCASRGWGTEAFFGQGTRLTVV.

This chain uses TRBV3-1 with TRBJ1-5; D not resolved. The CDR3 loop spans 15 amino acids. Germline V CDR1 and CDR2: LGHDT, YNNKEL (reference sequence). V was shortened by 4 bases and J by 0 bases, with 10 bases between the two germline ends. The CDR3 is CASSRQYDSNQPQHF. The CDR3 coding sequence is TGTGCCAGCAGCCGGCAGTACGATAGCAATCAGCCCCAGCATTTT.

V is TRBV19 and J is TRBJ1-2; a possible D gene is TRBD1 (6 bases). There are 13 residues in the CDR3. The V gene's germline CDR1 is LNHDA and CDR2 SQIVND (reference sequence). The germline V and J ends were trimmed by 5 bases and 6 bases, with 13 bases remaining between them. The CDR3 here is CASSGTGQDGYTF. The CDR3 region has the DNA TGTGCCAGTAGTGGTACAGGGCAGGATGGCTACACCTTC.

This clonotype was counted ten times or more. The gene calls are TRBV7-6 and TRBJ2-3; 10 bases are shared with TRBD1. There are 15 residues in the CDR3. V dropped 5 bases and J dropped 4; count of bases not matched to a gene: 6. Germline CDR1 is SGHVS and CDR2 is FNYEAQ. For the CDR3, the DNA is TGTGCCAGCAGCGACCCGGGACAGGGGTCAGATACGCAGTATTTT. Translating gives CASSDPGQGSDTQYF. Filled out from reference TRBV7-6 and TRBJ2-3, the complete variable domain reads GAGVSQSPRYKVTKRGQDVALRCDPISGHVSLYWYRQALGQGPEFLTYFNYEAQQDKSGLPNDRFSAERPEGSISTLTIQRTEQRDSAMYRCASSDPGQGSDTQYFGPGTRLTVL.

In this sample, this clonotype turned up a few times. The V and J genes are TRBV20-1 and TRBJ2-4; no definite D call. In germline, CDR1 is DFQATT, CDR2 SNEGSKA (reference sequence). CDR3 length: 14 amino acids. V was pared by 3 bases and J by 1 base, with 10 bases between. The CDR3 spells CSASRLEAKNIQYF. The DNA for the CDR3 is TGCAGTGCTAGTCGGCTAGAGGCCAAAAACATTCAGTACTTC.

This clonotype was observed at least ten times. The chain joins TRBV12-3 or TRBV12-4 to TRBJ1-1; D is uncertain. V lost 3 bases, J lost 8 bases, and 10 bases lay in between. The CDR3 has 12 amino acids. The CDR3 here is CASSLGSLEAFF. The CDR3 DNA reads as TGTGCCAGCAGTTTGGGAAGCTTAGAAGCTTTCTTT.

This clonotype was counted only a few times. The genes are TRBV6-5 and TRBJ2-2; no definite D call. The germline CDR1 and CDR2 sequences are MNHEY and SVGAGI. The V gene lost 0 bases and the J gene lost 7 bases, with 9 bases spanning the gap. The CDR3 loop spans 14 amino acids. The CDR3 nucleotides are TGTGCCAGCAGTTACTCGCCTTGGGACGGGGAGCTGTTTTTT. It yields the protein CASSYSPWDGELFF.

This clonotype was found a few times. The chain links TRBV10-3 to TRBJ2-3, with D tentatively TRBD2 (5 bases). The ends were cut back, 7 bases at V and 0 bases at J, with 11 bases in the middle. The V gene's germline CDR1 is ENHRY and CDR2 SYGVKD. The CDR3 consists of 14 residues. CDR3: CAITKEASTDTQYF. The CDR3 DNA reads TGTGCCATCACGAAGGAGGCTAGCACAGATACGCAGTATTTT.

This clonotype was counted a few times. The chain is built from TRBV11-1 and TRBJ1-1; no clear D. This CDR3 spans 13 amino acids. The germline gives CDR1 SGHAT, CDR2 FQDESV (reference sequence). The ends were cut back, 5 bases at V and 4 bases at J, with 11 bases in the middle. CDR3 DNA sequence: TGTGCCAGCAGCAAGTCTCTAGGCACTGAAGCTTTCTTT. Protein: CASSKSLGTEAFF.

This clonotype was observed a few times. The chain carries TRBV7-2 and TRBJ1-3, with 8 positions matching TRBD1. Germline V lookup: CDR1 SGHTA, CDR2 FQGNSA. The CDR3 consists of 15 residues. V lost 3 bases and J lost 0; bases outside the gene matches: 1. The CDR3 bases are TGTGCCAGCAGCTTCGACAGGGGCTCTGGAAACACCATATATTTT. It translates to CASSFDRGSGNTIYF.

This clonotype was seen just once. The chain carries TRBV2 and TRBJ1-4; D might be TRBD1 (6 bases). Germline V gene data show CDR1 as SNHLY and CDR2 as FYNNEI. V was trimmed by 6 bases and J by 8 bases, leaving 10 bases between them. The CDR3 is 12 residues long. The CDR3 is CASRDSAEKLFF. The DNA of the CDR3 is TGTGCCAGCAGGGACAGCGCAGAAAAACTGTTTTTT.

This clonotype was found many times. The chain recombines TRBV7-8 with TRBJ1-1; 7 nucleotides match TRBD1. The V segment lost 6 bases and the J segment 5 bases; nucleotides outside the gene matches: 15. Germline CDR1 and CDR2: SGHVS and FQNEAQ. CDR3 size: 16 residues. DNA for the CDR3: TGTGCCAGCAGTAGCGACAGGGATTCTATATTGACTGAAGCTTTCTTT. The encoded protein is CASSSDRDSILTEAFF.

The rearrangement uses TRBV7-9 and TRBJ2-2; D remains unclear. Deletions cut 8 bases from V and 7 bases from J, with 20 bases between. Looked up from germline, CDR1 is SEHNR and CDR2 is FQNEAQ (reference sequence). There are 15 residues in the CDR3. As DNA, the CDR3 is TGTGCCAGCCAAAAACCCGGGCAGTCCATCGGGGAGCTGTTTTTT. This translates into CASQKPGQSIGELFF.

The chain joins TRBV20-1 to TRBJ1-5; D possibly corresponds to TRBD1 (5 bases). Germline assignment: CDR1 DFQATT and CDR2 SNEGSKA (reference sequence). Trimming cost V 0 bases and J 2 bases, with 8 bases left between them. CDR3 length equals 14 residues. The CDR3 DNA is TGCAGTGCTAGAGACAGGGTAGGCAATCAGCCCCAGCATTTT. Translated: CSARDRVGNQPQHF.

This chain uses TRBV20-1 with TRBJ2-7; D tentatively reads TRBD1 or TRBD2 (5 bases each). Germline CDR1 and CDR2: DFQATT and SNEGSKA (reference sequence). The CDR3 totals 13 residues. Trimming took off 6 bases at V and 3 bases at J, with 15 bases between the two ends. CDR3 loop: CSANRDRHYEQYF. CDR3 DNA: TGCAGTGCCAACCGGGACCGGCACTACGAGCAGTACTTC.

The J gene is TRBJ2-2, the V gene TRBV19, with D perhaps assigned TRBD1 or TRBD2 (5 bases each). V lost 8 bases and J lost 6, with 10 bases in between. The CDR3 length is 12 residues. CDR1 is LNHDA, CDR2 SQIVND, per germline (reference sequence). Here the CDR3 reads CASSRDAGELFF. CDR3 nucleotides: TGTGCCAGTTCCAGGGACGCCGGGGAGCTGTTTTTT.

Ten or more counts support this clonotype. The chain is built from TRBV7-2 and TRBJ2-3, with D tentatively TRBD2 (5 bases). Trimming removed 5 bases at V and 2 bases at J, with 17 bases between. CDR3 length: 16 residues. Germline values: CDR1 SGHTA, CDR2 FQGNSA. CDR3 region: CASSVGFQRPTDTQYF. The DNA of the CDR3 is TGTGCCAGCAGCGTAGGGTTCCAGCGGCCCACAGATACGCAGTATTTT.

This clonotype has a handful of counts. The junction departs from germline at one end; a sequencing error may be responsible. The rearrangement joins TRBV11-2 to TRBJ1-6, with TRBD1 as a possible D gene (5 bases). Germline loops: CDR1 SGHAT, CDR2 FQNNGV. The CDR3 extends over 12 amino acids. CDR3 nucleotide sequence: TGTGCCAGCAGCCCGGCGGGGACCCCGCTATATTTT. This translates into CASSPAGTPLYF.

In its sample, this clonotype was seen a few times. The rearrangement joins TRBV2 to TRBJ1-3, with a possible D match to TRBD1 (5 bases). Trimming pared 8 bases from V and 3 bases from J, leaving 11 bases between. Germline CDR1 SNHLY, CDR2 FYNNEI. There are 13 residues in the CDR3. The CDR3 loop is CASARESGNTIYF. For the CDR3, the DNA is TGTGCCAGCGCCAGGGAGAGTGGAAACACCATATATTTT.

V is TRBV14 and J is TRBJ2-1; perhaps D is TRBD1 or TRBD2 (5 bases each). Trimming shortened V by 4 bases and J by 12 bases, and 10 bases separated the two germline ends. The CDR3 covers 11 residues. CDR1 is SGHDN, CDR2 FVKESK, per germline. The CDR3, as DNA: TGTGCCAGCAGCCGAGGGACCGCGCAGTTCTTC. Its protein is CASSRGTAQFF.

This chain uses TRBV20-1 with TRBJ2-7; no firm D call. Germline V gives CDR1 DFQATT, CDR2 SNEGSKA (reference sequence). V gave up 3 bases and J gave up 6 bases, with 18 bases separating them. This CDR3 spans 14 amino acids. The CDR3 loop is CSASPPRGAREQYF. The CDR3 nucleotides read TGCAGTGCTAGCCCCCCCCGTGGAGCGCGCGAGCAGTACTTC.